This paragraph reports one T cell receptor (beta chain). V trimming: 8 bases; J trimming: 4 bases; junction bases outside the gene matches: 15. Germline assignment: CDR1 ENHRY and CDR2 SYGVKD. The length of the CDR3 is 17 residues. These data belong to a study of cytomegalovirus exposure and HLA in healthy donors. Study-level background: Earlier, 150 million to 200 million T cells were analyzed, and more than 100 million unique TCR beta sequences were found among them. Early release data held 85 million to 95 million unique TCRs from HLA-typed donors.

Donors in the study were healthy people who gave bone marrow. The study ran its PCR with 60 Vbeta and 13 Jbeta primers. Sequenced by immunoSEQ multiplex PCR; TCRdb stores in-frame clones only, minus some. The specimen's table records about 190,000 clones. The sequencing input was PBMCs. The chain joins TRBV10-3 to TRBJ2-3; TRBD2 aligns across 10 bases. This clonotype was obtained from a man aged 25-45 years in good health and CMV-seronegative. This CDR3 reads CAIGSRRAAGGADTQYF. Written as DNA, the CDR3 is TGTGCCATCGGGAGCCGGAGAGCAGCGGGAGGGGCAGATACGCAGTATTTT.